This TCR beta chain was profiled in a study of identical twins. CDR1 and CDR2 from the germline V gene are DFQATT and SNEGSKA (reference sequence). This CDR3 has 15 amino acids. V was clipped by 4 bases and J by 0 bases, with 15 bases between them. TCRdb fed the 5' RACE reads into MiXCR, producing one record per CDR3 protein. The repertoire holds 140,000 to 150,000 distinct CDR3 sequences, with around 3.5% as singletons. This clonotype was detected ten times or more. Its antigen is unidentified. General observations from the study: Models underpredicted monozygotic twin sharing of out-of-frame TCR alpha.

This sequence was found in a man aged 18-30 years in good health. The sample consisted of memory T cells sorted from blood. The chain combines TRBV20-1 with TRBJ1-1; possibly TRBD1 for D (5 bases). CDR3: CSAKIRDWVNTEAFF. In nucleotides, the CDR3 is TGCAGTGCTAAAATCAGGGATTGGGTGAACACTGAAGCTTTCTTT.